The rows below give T cell receptor beta chains drawn from one sample of a study of blood T cell repertoires in COVID-19. Libraries were prepared by immunoSEQ multiplex PCR; TCRdb keeps only in-frame clonotypes and omits some of them. Among around 250,000 clones listed, roughly 87% were seen once. What was sequenced was peripheral blood. These receptors came from a human donor in a cohort sampled during active COVID-19. The CDR3 runs from the conserved cysteine through the conserved F or W. D genes are given only for firm matches. Clone size is stated in some rows and not others, as once, few, many or a class when expanded.

v_gene	j_gene	abundance	d_gene	CDR3aa	CDR3nt
TRBV25-1	TRBJ2-5	.	TRBD2	CARGEGTQYF	TGTGCCAGGGGGGAGGGGACCCAGTACTTC
TRBV30	TRBJ1-5	.	.	CAWSGTEREKQPQHF	TGTGCCTGGAGTGGGACAGAACGAGAAAAACAGCCCCAGCATTTT
TRBV5-1	TRBJ1-2	.	.	CASSLVYRGAHYGYTF	TGCGCCAGCAGCTTGGTGTATAGGGGCGCCCACTATGGCTACACCTTC
TRBV7-9	TRBJ2-7	.	.	CASSLAGRTYEQYF	TGTGCCAGCAGCTTAGCCGGGAGAACCTACGAGCAGTACTTC
TRBV25-1	TRBJ2-1	.	.	CASSGTAEQFF	TGTGCCAGCAGTGGCACAGCTGAGCAGTTCTTC
TRBV29-1	TRBJ1-5	.	TRBD1	CSVEKISGQGNQPQHF	TGCAGCGTTGAAAAAATTTCAGGACAGGGCAATCAGCCCCAGCATTTT
TRBV24-1	TRBJ1-1	.	.	CATSDPSQGHTEAFF	TGTGCCACCAGTGACCCCTCCCAGGGTCACACTGAAGCTTTCTTT
TRBV27	TRBJ1-4	.	.	CASSFWENEKLFF	TGTGCCAGCAGTTTTTGGGAGAATGAAAAACTGTTTTTT
TRBV6-5	TRBJ2-7	.	.	CASSFPRQPSYEQYF	TGTGCCAGCAGTTTTCCGAGGCAGCCCTCCTACGAGCAGTACTTC
TRBV20-1	TRBJ1-1	.	.	CSPRVNTEAFF	TGCAGTCCACGGGTGAACACTGAAGCTTTCTTT
TRBV7-2	TRBJ2-6	.	.	CASSPQALSGANVLTF	TGTGCCAGCAGCCCCCAGGCCCTAAGCGGGGCCAACGTCCTGACTTTC
TRBV30	TRBJ1-2	.	TRBD1	CAWSEDRGYGYTF	TGTGCCTGGAGTGAGGACAGGGGGTATGGCTACACCTTC
TRBV4-3	TRBJ2-3	.	TRBD2	CASSHSSGGETDTQYF	TGCGCCAGCAGCCATTCTAGCGGGGGGGAAACAGATACGCAGTATTTT
TRBV6-5	TRBJ1-2	.	.	CASSYSVGQVYGYTF	TGTGCCAGCAGTTACTCCGTCGGTCAGGTCTATGGCTACACCTTC
TRBV19	TRBJ1-2	.	TRBD1	CASSIAHGTGYGYTF	TGTGCCAGTAGTATAGCCCACGGGACAGGGTATGGCTACACCTTC
TRBV7-8	TRBJ2-7	.	TRBD2	CASSVGGTSVTYEQYF	TGTGCCAGCAGCGTCGGGGGGACCTCCGTTACCTACGAGCAGTACTTC
TRBV6-6	TRBJ1-1	.	.	CAGTRGENTEAFF	TGTGCCGGGACACGGGGGGAGAACACTGAAGCTTTCTTT
TRBV10-1	TRBJ2-7	.	.	CASSEFSTGIYEQYF	TGCGCCAGCAGTGAGTTCAGTACAGGCATCTACGAGCAGTACTTC
TRBV9	TRBJ1-1	.	.	CASSVGGRSTEAFF	TGTGCCAGCAGCGTAGGTGGCCGAAGCACTGAAGCTTTCTTT
TRBV5-5	TRBJ2-5	.	TRBD2	CASSFSTSLGDTQYF	TGTGCCAGCAGCTTTTCGACTAGCCTGGGGGATACCCAGTACTTC
TRBV23-1	TRBJ2-1	.	TRBD1	CASSQGTEYNEQFF	TGCGCCAGCAGTCAAGGGACAGAGTACAATGAGCAGTTCTTC
TRBV5-1	TRBJ1-2	few	TRBD1	CASTPEAGGYGYTF	TGCGCCAGCACCCCGGAGGCAGGGGGCTATGGCTACACCTTC
TRBV7-6	TRBJ1-1	.	TRBD1	CASSPGTGMNTEAFF	TGTGCCAGCAGCCCCGGGACAGGGATGAACACTGAAGCTTTCTTT
TRBV6-2/TRBV6-3	TRBJ1-2	.	TRBD1	CASSQGTGGAAAGYTF	TGTGCCAGCAGCCAAGGGACAGGGGGAGCGGCTGCTGGCTACACCTTC